This T cell receptor (beta chain) was captured in a study of cytomegalovirus exposure and HLA in healthy donors. Note on this clone: The antigen is unknown.

Study outcomes and limitations: Common viral pathogens (according to a later analysis) appeared linked to several of the most significant clusters. Association of 17,000 or so TCR beta sequences with HLA alleles was found at 0.05 false discovery rate in a later analysis.

V dropped 2 bases and J dropped 5; count of bases not matched to a gene: 8. There are 15 residues in the CDR3. Germline-derived CDR1 and CDR2 are MNHEY and SVGAGI. The PCR employed 60 Vbeta primers together with 13 Jbeta primers. Clones were read by immunoSEQ multiplex PCR, and TCRdb kept only the in-frame ones, dropping some. The sample records around 190,000 clones, more than 70% being singletons. The receptor was derived from a woman aged 40 to 50 in good health and CMV-seronegative. The sample taken for sequencing was PBMCs. This sequence joins TRBV6-5 and TRBJ2-5; 7 nucleotides match TRBD2. The chain's CDR3 is CASSYGVAGVETQYF. The CDR3 nucleotides read TGTGCCAGCAGTTACGGCGTTGCGGGAGTGGAGACCCAGTACTTC.